The 11 T cell receptor beta chains below were found in one sample sequenced in a study of shared clonotypes between healthy human individuals. The protocol was immunoSEQ multiplex PCR, while the TCRdb copy is restricted to in-frame clones and leaves out a portion. The sample contains just over 2,000,000 clones, 85% to 95% of which appear only once. The sequenced sample consisted of naive CD4+ T cells sorted from blood. The subset was: CD45RA+ positively selected. All receptors derive from a man aged 18 to 29 in good health.

The V gene is TRBV29-1, the J gene TRBJ2-6, with a tentative D call TRBD2 (6 bases). Germline CDR1 is SQVTM and CDR2 is ANQGSEA. The CDR3 runs to 14 residues. V was cut by 4 bases and J by 4 bases, with 11 bases left in between. The CDR3 DNA is TGCAGCGTTGGCGGGGCCAGCGGGGCCAACGTCCTGACTTTC. Its translation is CSVGGASGANVLTF. Looking up the rest from reference TRBV29-1 and TRBJ2-6 gives the full variable domain: SAVISQKPSRDICQRGTSLTIQCQVDSQVTMMFWYRQQPGQSLTLIATANQGSEATYESGFVIDKFPISRPNLTFSTLTVSNMSPEDSSIYLCSVGGASGANVLTFGAGSRLTVL.

The chain has TRBV30 and TRBJ2-7; D not resolved. The V gene lost 3 bases and the J gene lost 7 bases, with 10 bases spanning the gap. Germline CDR1 reads GTSNPN; CDR2 reads SVGIG (reference sequence). The CDR3 contains 11 residues. The CDR3 DNA follows: TGTGCCTGGAGCGCCGGGTGGGAGCAGTACTTC. Amino acid sequence: CAWSAGWEQYF.

This clone appeared a single time. This chain joins TRBV5-1 and TRBJ2-6; 9 bases agree with TRBD1. The junction had 9 bases not matched to a gene; V was cut back by 1 base and J by 4 bases. The CDR3 has 18 amino acids. Germline lookup yields CDR1 SGHRS and CDR2 YFSETQ. CDR3 sequence: CASSLNPGTGSGANVLTF. CDR3 DNA: TGCGCCAGCAGCTTGAATCCCGGGACAGGGTCCGGGGCCAACGTCCTGACTTTC.

The chain carries TRBV11-2 and TRBJ2-7; tentatively, D is TRBD2 (5 bases). Per the germline V gene, CDR1 is SGHAT and CDR2 is FQNNGV. V lost 1 base and J 1 base, leaving 5 bases between the germline ends. There are 13 residues in the CDR3. The CDR3 coding sequence is TGTGCCAGCAGCTTAGGGGAGTCCTACGAGCAGTACTTC. Amino acids: CASSLGESYEQYF.

The V gene is TRBV5-1, the J gene TRBJ2-7; tentative D call: TRBD1 (6 bases). With 3 bases removed from V and 0 bases from J, the gap between germline ends came to 13 bases. Germline-derived CDR1 and CDR2 are SGHRS and YFSETQ. The CDR3 is 15 residues long. The CDR3 protein is CASSSTGPSSYEQYF. For the CDR3, the DNA is TGCGCCAGCAGCTCCACAGGGCCCTCCTCCTACGAGCAGTACTTC.

The V and J genes are TRBV18 and TRBJ2-1; D might be TRBD2 (6 bases). Between the trimmed V and J ends, which lost 6 bases and 9 bases, there was a span of 9 bases. Germline V gene lookup returns CDR1 KGHSH and CDR2 LQKENI. The CDR3 has 11 amino acids. The CDR3 reads CASSLGGEQFF. The CDR3 DNA reads TGTGCCAGCTCCCTGGGAGGTGAGCAGTTCTTC.

The chain recombines TRBV19 with TRBJ1-1; D not certain. The CDR3 is 13 amino acids. CDR1 is LNHDA and CDR2 is SQIVND in the germline V gene (reference sequence). The V end was cut by 3 bases, the J end by 7 bases, with 12 bases between. For the CDR3, the DNA is TGTGCCAGTAGTATGGAAGGGAGAGGTGAAGCTTTCTTT. This translates into CASSMEGRGEAFF.

The V and J genes are TRBV12-5 and TRBJ2-5; 12 bases are a match to TRBD2. CDR1 is LGHNT, CDR2 FRNRAP, per germline. V dropped 7 bases and J dropped 5; count of bases not matched to a gene: 11. This CDR3 spans 16 amino acids. CDR3 DNA sequence: TGTGCTAGTGCCCTACAACTAGCGGGAGGTTATGAGACCCAGTACTTC. It encodes CASALQLAGGYETQYF.

In the case of this clone: The identical CDR3 is also encoded by other nucleotide sequences in the sample. The V call is TRBV5-1, the J call TRBJ1-1; D gene uncertain. Germline-derived CDR1 and CDR2 are SGHRS and YFSETQ. The CDR3 sequence is 14 residues long. Trimming removed 0 bases at V and 1 base at J, with 7 bases between. The CDR3 bases are TGCGCCAGCAGCTTGGATCCAGGGAACACTGAAGCTTTCTTT. Residues: CASSLDPGNTEAFF.

The rearrangement joins TRBV7-6 to TRBJ1-5; D gene ambiguous. The V end was cut by 3 bases, the J end by 0 bases, with 9 bases between. CDR3 size: 15 residues. Per the germline V gene, CDR1 is SGHVS and CDR2 is FNYEAQ. CDR3 coding DNA: TGTGCCAGCAGCTTCACCTCAGATAGCAATCAGCCCCAGCATTTT. This codes for CASSFTSDSNQPQHF.

Here the CDR3 reads CATSRGRMNTEAFF. CDR3 coding DNA: TGTGCCACCAGCAGGGGACGGATGAACACTGAAGCTTTCTTT. The gene calls are TRBV15 and TRBJ1-1; a possible D gene is TRBD1 (5 bases). The V gene lost 3 bases and the J gene lost 0 bases, with 8 bases spanning the gap. The CDR3 loop spans 14 amino acids. Looked up from germline, CDR1 is LNHNV and CDR2 is YYDKDF (reference sequence).